The entry below gives a single T cell receptor beta chain sequence along with its context. Its antigen is undetermined. The source of the sample is a study of vaccination effects on CD4 cells after COVID-19. Study findings and constraints: Long after vaccination, the clones induced by infection and by vaccine shrank markedly in size.

The repertoire was sequenced with immunoSEQ multiplex PCR; TCRdb's copy has only in-frame clones and lacks some. The sample consists of 84,000 or so clones, around 77% of them appearing once. Sequencing was preceded by expansion of antigen-specific CD4+ T cells with viral peptide pools in the ViraFEST assay. Cultured cells yielded isolated CD4+ T cells after 10 to 11 days. It was two doses of either the BNT162b2 or mRNA-1273 vaccine that participants received. Fresh IL-2-containing medium replaced half the medium on days 3 and 7. The CDR3 runs 17 residues. Per germline, CDR1 LGHDT and CDR2 YNNKEL (reference sequence). The trim removed 0 bases at V and 1 base at J, leaving 6 bases unmatched.

This clonotype originated in a human donor who received a COVID-19 vaccine. The sequencing here drew on CD4+ T cells from PBMCs cultured with HCoV-OC43 spike peptides, taken after COVID-19 vaccination. Regarding subset: HCoV-OC43 spike overlapping peptide pool stimulation. The rearrangement joins TRBV3-1 (or the pseudogene TRBV3-2) to TRBJ2-5, with 9 bases aligning to TRBD2. CDR3 in amino acids: CASSQELSGGFQETQYF. DNA for the CDR3: TGTGCCAGCAGCCAAGAACTAAGCGGGGGGTTCCAAGAGACCCAGTACTTC.